These 25 T cell receptor beta chains were all obtained from the same sample, sequenced in a study of breast tumors, draining lymph nodes, adjacent tissues. One entry per CDR3 protein results from TCRdb running MiXCR on the multiplex PCR reads. The sample carries 180,000 or so distinct CDR3 sequences, around 35% recorded once. The lymph nodes were axillary draining lymph nodes from breast cancer patients. Input material: axillary lymph node tissue. Source of these receptors: a female donor with breast cancer. Some clones in this sample may be carry-over from other donors' samples.

The chain carries TRBV14 and TRBJ1-1; unclear D gene. This CDR3 region has 13 residues. With 4 bases removed from V and 3 bases from J, the gap between germline ends came to 9 bases. Germline V gene data show CDR1 as SGHDN and CDR2 as FVKESK. The CDR3 region has the DNA TGTGCCAGCAGCCTCTTGTGGGACACTGAAGCTTTCTTT. Translated: CASSLLWDTEAFF.

To note about this clonotype: A much bigger clone sits one base away, suggesting this may be a read error. V is TRBV2 and J is TRBJ2-3; a possible D gene is TRBD2 (5 bases). Germline V gene data show CDR1 as SNHLY and CDR2 as FYNNEI. V was shortened by 7 bases and J by 4 bases, with 15 bases between the two germline ends. The CDR3 runs to 14 residues. CDR3 region: CASTPGLHADTQYF. CDR3 coding DNA: TGTGCCAGCACTCCAGGACTCCACGCAGATACGCAGTATTTT.

This clonotype has at least ten counts. The rearrangement links TRBV10-3 to TRBJ2-1, with TRBD2 identical over 7 bases. CDR3 size: 11 residues. The V and J ends lost 10 bases and 7 bases, in that order; junction bases with no gene match: 4. Per germline, CDR1 ENHRY and CDR2 SYGVKD. In DNA form, the CDR3 reads TGTGCCACCGAAGCGGGGAATGAGCAGTTCTTC. Encoded protein: CATEAGNEQFF.

This clonotype was picked up many times. The chain combines TRBV5-6 with TRBJ2-3, with D unclear. Germline assignment: CDR1 SGHDT and CDR2 YYEEEE. V gave up 2 bases and J gave up 3 bases, with 10 bases separating them. CDR3 length: 14 residues. CDR3 protein: CASSLALATDTQYF. As DNA, the CDR3 is TGTGCCAGCAGCTTAGCGTTAGCTACAGATACGCAGTATTTT.

The rearrangement joins TRBV5-4 to TRBJ2-1; TRBD2 is a possible D gene (6 bases). Trimming cost V 2 bases and J 0 bases, with 12 bases left between them. The CDR3 spans 16 residues. Germline CDR1 and CDR2: SGHNT and YYREEE (reference sequence). CDR3 sequence reads: CASSLGRPSSYNEQFF. CDR3 sequence (DNA): TGTGCCAGCAGCTTAGGGAGGCCCAGCTCCTACAATGAGCAGTTCTTC.

This clonotype was picked up many times. V usage is TRBV24-1 and J usage is TRBJ2-7, with 7 bases matching TRBD1. This CDR3 comprises 12 residues. The V gene end was trimmed by 7 bases and the J gene end by 6 bases; junction bases not matched to a gene: 5. Germline CDR1 reads KGHDR; CDR2 reads SFDVKD. Here the CDR3 DNA reads TGTGCCACCAGCCAGACAGGGTTCGAGCAGTACTTC. As protein: CATSQTGFEQYF.

This chain links TRBV29-1 with TRBJ1-2, with 7 bases matching TRBD1. The CDR3 runs 13 residues. Germline V gene data show CDR1 as SQVTM and CDR2 as ANQGSEA. This chain's CDR3 is CSAKGTATRGYTF. CDR3 DNA sequence: TGCAGTGCGAAAGGGACAGCCACCCGTGGCTACACCTTC.

This chain links TRBV9 with TRBJ1-2; 8 bases fit TRBD1. Trimming removed 1 base from V and 1 base from J; junction bases left unmatched: 12. This CDR3 has 18 residues. Germline V gene sequence: CDR1 SGDLS, CDR2 YYNGEE. The CDR3 sequence is CASSVFDSGQAINYGYTF. The CDR3 region has the DNA TGTGCCAGCAGCGTATTTGATTCGGGACAGGCCATTAACTATGGCTACACCTTC.

Of note for this clonotype: An end of the junction differs from the germline gene, which may be a read error. The gene calls are TRBV6-5 and TRBJ2-2; the D is unclear. This CDR3 is 15 amino acids long. The germline CDR1 and CDR2 sequences are MNHEY and SVGAGI. The CDR3 spells CVSSPSFQDTGELFF. The DNA for the CDR3 is TGTGTCAGCAGCCCCAGCTTCCAGGACACCGGGGAGCTGTTTTTT.

This clonotype showed up many times. The CDR3: CASSILTGQGVTEQYF. CDR3 coding DNA: TGTGCCAGTAGTATACTTACGGGACAGGGGGTGACCGAGCAGTACTTC. The genes are TRBV19 and TRBJ2-7, with 11 bases identical to TRBD1. Per germline, CDR1 LNHDA and CDR2 SQIVND (reference sequence). The CDR3 covers 16 residues. V was pared by 2 bases and J by 6 bases, with 9 bases of the junction left unmatched.

This clonotype was observed a few times. The rearrangement uses TRBV7-9 and TRBJ1-1; 9 nucleotides align to TRBD1. The V gene end was trimmed by 5 bases and the J gene end by 5 bases; junction bases not matched to a gene: 6. The germline gives CDR1 SEHNR, CDR2 FQNEAQ (reference sequence). The CDR3 consists of 14 residues. CDR3 DNA: TGTGCCAGCAGCGCCGGGACAGGGAAGACTGAAGCTTTCTTT. As protein: CASSAGTGKTEAFF.

This clonotype came up many times. V usage is TRBV3-1 and J usage is TRBJ1-2, with 9 bases identical to TRBD1. There are 14 residues in the CDR3. Germline trimming cut 4 bases from V and 2 bases from J; bases unmatched to any gene: 2. In germline, CDR1 is LGHDT, CDR2 YNNKEL (reference sequence). CDR3 nucleotides: TGTGCCAGCAGCCGGACAGGGGCCAACTATGGCTACACCTTC. Its protein product is CASSRTGANYGYTF.

Points on this clonotype: The junction does not match germline at one end; this may be a read error. The rearrangement uses TRBV15 and TRBJ1-5, with no clear D. Germline CDR1 and CDR2: LNHNV and YYDKDF (reference sequence). The CDR3 is made up of 15 amino acids. This CDR3 reads CATSPETESNQPQHF. CDR3 sequence (DNA): TGTGCCACCAGCCCGGAGACGGAAAGCAATCAGCCCCAGCACTTT.

Many counts were recorded for this clonotype. The rearrangement uses TRBV19 and TRBJ1-6; 7 positions agree with TRBD1. V shed 8 bases and J 4 bases; nucleotides not matched to a gene: 8. CDR3 length equals 15 residues. Germline CDR1 and CDR2: LNHDA and SQIVND (reference sequence). The CDR3 protein is CASRKGGEYNSPLHF. DNA of the CDR3: TGTGCCAGTCGAAAAGGGGGCGAATATAATTCACCCCTCCACTTT.

This clonotype was seen repeatedly, ten times or more. The CDR3 loop reads CSADGSGVNEQYF. Here the CDR3 DNA reads TGCAGTGCCGACGGATCAGGGGTTAACGAGCAGTACTTC. The chain carries TRBV20-1 and TRBJ2-7; D perhaps matches TRBD1 (6 bases). V was trimmed by 6 bases and J by 5 bases, leaving 17 bases between them. In germline, CDR1 is DFQATT, CDR2 SNEGSKA (reference sequence). The CDR3 has 13 amino acids.

In the case of this clonotype: Without the conserved terminal phenylalanine or tryptophan, this CDR3 likely stems from a read error. The V gene is TRBV11-2, the J gene TRBJ2-5; unclear D gene. The length of the CDR3 is 14 residues. From germline, CDR1 is SGHAT and CDR2 FQNNGV. V was pared by 5 bases and J by 4 bases, with 14 bases between. In DNA form, the CDR3 reads TGTGCCAGCAGCACGTCTCCCCTCGGAGAGACCCAGTACTCC. Amino acid sequence: CASSTSPLGETQYS.

This clonotype was seen ten or more times. The rearrangement uses TRBV7-2 and TRBJ1-2; D unclear. Trimming shortened V by 5 bases and J by 4 bases, and 11 bases separated the two germline ends. Germline CDR1 SGHTA, CDR2 FQGNSA. The CDR3 is made up of 13 amino acids. CDR3 protein: CASSEGNGYGYTF. The CDR3 DNA is TGTGCCAGCAGCGAGGGCAATGGCTATGGCTACACCTTC.

This chain connects TRBV7-9 to TRBJ2-3; 9 positions agree with TRBD1. The CDR3 contains 16 residues. Germline V gene lookup returns CDR1 SEHNR and CDR2 FQNEAQ (reference sequence). V lost 1 base to trimming and J lost 5 bases; unmatched junction nucleotides: 7. The chain's CDR3 is CASSLGGQGSKDTQYF. Written as DNA, the CDR3 is TGTGCCAGCAGCTTAGGGGGACAGGGCAGTAAAGATACGCAGTATTTT.

This clonotype was seen at least ten times. The chain carries TRBV10-2 and TRBJ1-4; D perhaps matches TRBD1 (5 bases). CDR1 is WSHSY and CDR2 is SAAADI in the germline V gene. The V end lost 9 bases, the J end lost 3 bases, and 20 bases lay between the germline ends. The CDR3 covers 16 residues. CDR3 protein: CASKGPRSTANEKLFF. CDR3 nucleotide sequence: TGCGCCAGTAAGGGACCGCGCTCTACTGCTAATGAAAAACTGTTTTTT.

This clonotype was found many times. V and J are TRBV2 and TRBJ2-2, with 7 bases lining up with TRBD1. Germline loops: CDR1 SNHLY, CDR2 FYNNEI. The CDR3 runs to 15 residues. V shed 8 bases and J 2 bases; nucleotides not matched to a gene: 8. The CDR3 sequence is CASLEGQVNTGELFF. As DNA, the CDR3 is TGTGCCAGCTTAGAAGGACAGGTTAACACCGGGGAGCTGTTTTTT. Full variable domain (remainder filled in from reference TRBV2 and TRBJ2-2): EPEVTQTPSHQVTQMGQEVILRCVPISNHLYFYWYRQILGQKVEFLVSFYNNEISEKSEIFDDQFSVERPDGSNFTLKIRSTKLEDSAMYFCASLEGQVNTGELFFGEGSRLTVL.

V usage is TRBV7-6 and J usage is TRBJ1-1, with 10 bases identical to TRBD1. With V trimmed by 8 bases and J by 0 bases, 3 bases remained unmatched. CDR1 SGHVS and CDR2 FNYEAQ come from the germline V gene. The CDR3 consists of 14 residues. The CDR3, as DNA: TGTGCCAGCTCGACAGGGGGCCTGAACACTGAAGCTTTCTTT. Its protein is CASSTGGLNTEAFF.

In the case of this clonotype: A read error may be the cause here, since a much bigger clone is one base away. This rearrangement joins TRBV28 to TRBJ2-5; TRBD1 matches at 8 bases. Germline V gene sequence: CDR1 MDHEN, CDR2 SYDVKM. The CDR3 consists of 14 residues. CDR3: CTSSAGGVGETQYF. The CDR3 region has the DNA TGTACCAGCAGTGCAGGGGGCGTGGGGGAGACCCAGTACTTC.

This chain connects TRBV7-2 to TRBJ2-7; D possibly corresponds to TRBD2 (5 bases). Trimming took off 6 bases at V and 7 bases at J, with 16 bases between the two ends. The CDR3 loop spans 13 amino acids. Germline V gene data show CDR1 as SGHTA and CDR2 as FQGNSA. The CDR3, as DNA: TGTGCCAGCAGAAAAGCAGGAGGTCATGAGCAGTACTTC. Translated: CASRKAGGHEQYF.

V usage is TRBV11-3 and J usage is TRBJ1-4, with 7 nucleotides matching TRBD1. Germline trimming cut 4 bases from V and 4 bases from J; bases unmatched to any gene: 6. CDR3 length: 15 amino acids. CDR1 is SGHNT and CDR2 is YENEEA in the germline V gene. The CDR3 DNA reads TGTGCCAGCAGCTCCGGGACAGTGCGTAATGAAAAACTGTTTTTT. Encoded protein: CASSSGTVRNEKLFF.

This clonotype was observed at least ten times. The V call is TRBV7-3, the J call TRBJ2-5, with 8 bases fitting TRBD2. The CDR3 consists of 15 residues. Germline CDR1 reads SGHTA; CDR2 reads FQGTGA. J gave up 0 bases and V 3 bases, and 3 bases lay outside the gene matches. CDR3 nucleotides: TGTGCCAGCAGCTTGAGCGGGGGCAACCAAGAGACCCAGTACTTC. Protein: CASSLSGGNQETQYF.